Detailed here is one T cell receptor (beta chain). Semi-nested PCR with Nested Universal Primer A followed constant-region reverse priming of full-length variable regions. Via MiXCR, TCRdb re-called the 5' RACE reads, giving one row per CDR3 protein. Of tens of thousands of distinct CDR3 sequences in the sample, about 28% were seen once. The CDR3 is made up of 16 amino acids. The germline CDR1 and CDR2 sequences are SGDLS and YYNGEE. Deletions cut 3 bases from V and 0 bases from J, with 12 bases between. The chain employs TRBV9 and TRBJ2-2; D possibly corresponds to TRBD1 (6 bases). This TCR was sampled from a female donor with breast cancer. Sequenced material: naive CD4+ T cells sorted from blood. The sample's subset: naive CD4+ T cells, CD4+CD45RA+CD25-. The CDR3 DNA follows: TGTGCCAGCAGCGCGACAGGCCATTCGAACACCGGGGAGCTGTTTTTT. It codes for CASSATGHSNTGELFF.